This record covers a single T cell receptor beta chain. Its antigen is currently unknown. The sample is drawn from a study of cytomegalovirus exposure and HLA in healthy donors. Study findings and constraints: The listing of 150 to 200 TCR beta chains classed them as cytomegalovirus-associated.

Germline CDR1 reads GTSNPN; CDR2 reads SVGIG (reference sequence). Trimming took off 0 bases at V and 4 bases at J, with 10 bases between the two ends. CDR3 length: 13 residues. The primer mix had 60 Vbeta and 13 Jbeta primers. Method: immunoSEQ multiplex PCR; TCRdb's copy keeps in-frame clones and lacks some. The table lists under 150,000 clones, 80% to 90% of them singletons, with 4% to 6.5% in the top ten. Material for sequencing was PBMCs. The chain joins TRBV30 to TRBJ2-7, with D possibly TRBD2 on 5 matching bases. This TCR derives from a woman aged 25-40 years in good health and CMV-seronegative. CDR3 in DNA: TGTGCCTGGAGTGTTATTCGGGGTTACGAGCAGTACTTC. It translates to CAWSVIRGYEQYF.